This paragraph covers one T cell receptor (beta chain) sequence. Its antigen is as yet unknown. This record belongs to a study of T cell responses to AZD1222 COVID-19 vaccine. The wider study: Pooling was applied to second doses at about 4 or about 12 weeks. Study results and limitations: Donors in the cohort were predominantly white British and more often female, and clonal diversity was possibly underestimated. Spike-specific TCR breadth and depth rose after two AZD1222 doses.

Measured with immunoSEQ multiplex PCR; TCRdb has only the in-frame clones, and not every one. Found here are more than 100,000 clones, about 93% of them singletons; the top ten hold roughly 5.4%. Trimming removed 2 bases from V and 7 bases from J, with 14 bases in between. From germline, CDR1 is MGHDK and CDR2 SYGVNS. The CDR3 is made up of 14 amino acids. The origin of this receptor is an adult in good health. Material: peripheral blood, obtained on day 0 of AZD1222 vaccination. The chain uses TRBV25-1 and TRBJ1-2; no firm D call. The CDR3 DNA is TGTGCCAGCAGTGAACTTCTCCTGACGGCTGGCTACACCTTC. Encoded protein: CASSELLLTAGYTF.